This TCR beta chain was sequenced in a study of blood T cell repertoires in COVID-19. Germline V lookup: CDR1 SGHRS, CDR2 YFSETQ. J gave up 3 bases and V 2 bases, and 6 bases lay outside the gene matches. The CDR3 runs to 15 residues. TCRdb's table, derived via immunoSEQ multiplex PCR, lists solely in-frame clones and lacks some. The data show approximately 130,000 clones, around 79% seen once. This TCR was sampled from an elderly man with acute or convalescent COVID-19. The specimen sequenced was peripheral blood. The J gene is TRBJ2-7, the V gene TRBV5-1; 9 nucleotides agree with TRBD1. The CDR3 loop reads CASSLSTGGYYEQYF. The CDR3 DNA reads as TGCGCCAGCAGCTTATCGACAGGGGGGTACTACGAGCAGTACTTC.